One and the same sample provided the 21 T cell receptor beta chains below, sequenced in a study of T-cell memory formation after mild COVID-19. TCRdb re-called the 5' RACE reads through MiXCR, storing one row per CDR3 protein. The data hold under 400,000 distinct CDR3 sequences, with 25% to 30% observed a single time. Sequences were obtained from PBMCs or a T cell subset sorted from them (not recorded which). All receptors come from an adult woman who had mild COVID-19 (a few samples of this study predate the infection). Cell type and time point are not known.

The rearrangement joins TRBV5-6 to TRBJ2-3; D not certain. CDR1 and CDR2 from the germline V gene are SGHDT and YYEEEE. V gave up 0 bases and J gave up 4 bases, with 12 bases separating them. This CDR3 is built from 15 residues. The CDR3 nucleotides are TGTGCCAGCAGCTTGGCTCTCGACGAGCCAGATACGCAGTATTTT. This encodes CASSLALDEPDTQYF.

The chain uses TRBV5-5 and TRBJ2-7; D gene unclear. The V gene's germline CDR1 is SGHKS and CDR2 YYEKEE (reference sequence). This CDR3 is 15 amino acids long. V gave up 4 bases and J gave up 0 bases, with 14 bases separating them. The CDR3 loop reads CASSPEGFRSYEQYF. The CDR3 region has the DNA TGTGCCAGCAGCCCCGAAGGATTTCGCTCCTACGAGCAGTACTTC. Combining the CDR3 with reference TRBV5-5 and TRBJ2-7 gives the whole variable domain DAGVTQSPTHLIKTRGQQVTLRCSPISGHKSVSWYQQVLGQGPQFIFQYYEKEERGRGNFPDRFSARQFPNYSSELNVNALLLGDSALYLCASSPEGFRSYEQYFGPGTRLTVT.

This chain uses TRBV12-3 or TRBV12-4 with TRBJ1-5; TRBD1 matches at 7 bases. J gave up 4 bases and V 3 bases, and 3 bases lay outside the gene matches. The CDR3 is made up of 14 amino acids. The CDR3 loop reads CASSLDRLNQPQHF. CDR3 bases: TGTGCCAGCAGTTTGGACAGGTTGAATCAGCCCCAGCATTTT.

This clonotype occurred a few times. This chain joins TRBV11-2 and TRBJ2-7; unclear D gene. Trimming removed 5 bases from V and 5 bases from J, with 16 bases in between. The CDR3 has 14 residues. Germline-derived CDR1 and CDR2 are SGHAT and FQNNGV. DNA of the CDR3: TGTGCCAGCAGCCAAACCGGGCTCCCGGACGAGCAGTACTTC. This gives the protein CASSQTGLPDEQYF.

This clonotype was detected a few times. The V call is TRBV7-3, the J call TRBJ2-7; D is possibly TRBD2 (6 bases). Germline V CDR1 and CDR2: SGHTA, FQGTGA. Trimming removed 5 bases at V and 5 bases at J, with 19 bases between. The CDR3 loop spans 15 amino acids. Here the CDR3 DNA reads TGTGCCAGCAGCCCTTGGCGGGGAAGGTTCCACGAGCAGTACTTC. This codes for CASSPWRGRFHEQYF.

The rearrangement links TRBV12-3 or TRBV12-4 to TRBJ1-2; 7 nucleotides agree with TRBD1. The J segment lost 5 bases and the V segment lost 6 bases, leaving 6 bases of the junction unmatched. The CDR3 sequence is 13 residues long. The CDR3 here is CASSPTGVYGYTF. In nucleotides, the CDR3 is TGTGCCAGCAGCCCAACAGGGGTATATGGCTACACCTTC.

This CDR3 reads CASSTWTGSDEQFF. The CDR3 coding sequence is TGTGCCAGCTCAACCTGGACGGGGTCGGATGAGCAGTTCTTC. V gene TRBV18 combines with J gene TRBJ2-1; TRBD2 is a possible D gene (5 bases). CDR1 and CDR2 from the germline V gene are KGHSH and LQKENI. Trimming took off 5 bases at V and 8 bases at J, with 16 bases between the two ends. The CDR3 consists of 14 residues.

V gene TRBV12-3 or TRBV12-4 combines with J gene TRBJ1-1; 7 nucleotides line up with TRBD1. The CDR3 contains 15 residues. V was clipped by 5 bases and J by 0 bases; unmatched bases: 6. In nucleotides, the CDR3 is TGTGCCAGCAGTCAAGAACAGGGGTTGAACACTGAAGCTTTCTTT. Translating it yields CASSQEQGLNTEAFF.

The chain employs TRBV11-3 and TRBJ1-1, with D possibly TRBD1 on 5 matching bases. The V and J ends lost 4 bases and 0 bases respectively, with 9 bases between them. This CDR3 contains 14 residues. Germline CDR1 reads SGHNT; CDR2 reads YENEEA. The CDR3 sequence is CASSWGPLNTEAFF. The CDR3 DNA is TGTGCCAGCAGCTGGGGACCGTTGAACACTGAAGCTTTCTTT.

This chain connects TRBV10-3 to TRBJ2-5; D gene unclear. The CDR3 contains 16 residues. Trimming took off 2 bases at V and 4 bases at J, with 17 bases between the two ends. The germline CDR1 and CDR2 sequences are ENHRY and SYGVKD. CDR3 region: CAISEDLRSARETQYF. The CDR3 DNA reads TGTGCCATCAGTGAGGATTTGCGGTCCGCCAGAGAGACCCAGTACTTC.

There are many counts of this clonotype. The chain is built from TRBV7-2 and TRBJ2-7, with a tentative D call TRBD1 (6 bases). Per the germline V gene, CDR1 is SGHTA and CDR2 is FQGNSA. V was clipped by 5 bases and J by 0 bases, with 17 bases between them. This CDR3 is built from 16 residues. As DNA, the CDR3 is TGTGCCAGCAGCCCTGTTGGGGGCGTAAGCTCCTACGAGCAGTACTTC. Translation: CASSPVGGVSSYEQYF.

The chain is built from TRBV20-1 and TRBJ2-7; TRBD2 is a possible D gene (6 bases). The CDR3 runs to 13 residues. V lost 1 base and J 0 bases, leaving 7 bases between the germline ends. The germline CDR1 and CDR2 sequences are DFQATT and SNEGSKA (reference sequence). DNA for the CDR3: TGCAGTGCTAGAGCGGGAGCCTCCTACGAGCAGTACTTC. Translated, it gives CSARAGASYEQYF.

The chain carries TRBV6-1 and TRBJ1-6; weak D call: TRBD1 (6 bases). This CDR3 is built from 14 residues. V was shortened by 7 bases and J by 8 bases, with 15 bases between the two germline ends. Germline-derived CDR1 and CDR2 are MNHNS and SASEGT. CDR3 region: CASTSGQGYSPLHF. As DNA, the CDR3 is TGTGCCAGCACTAGCGGGCAGGGGTATTCACCCCTCCACTTT.

This clonotype was detected only a few times. The genes are TRBV4-3 and TRBJ2-7; TRBD1 matches 7 bases. J was trimmed by 3 bases and V by 4 bases; bases with no gene match: 12. CDR1 is LGHNA and CDR2 is YSLEER in the germline V gene. The CDR3 length is 16 residues. Written as DNA, the CDR3 is TGCGCCAGCAGCCGAAAAACAGGGGCCGAGGACTACGAGCAGTACTTC. Its translation: CASSRKTGAEDYEQYF.

The rearrangement joins TRBV7-9 to TRBJ2-7; 7 bases are shared with TRBD2. V shed 1 base and J 3 bases; nucleotides not matched to a gene: 9. The germline gives CDR1 SEHNR, CDR2 FQNEAQ (reference sequence). This CDR3 comprises 16 residues. In nucleotides, the CDR3 is TGTGCCAGCAGCTTAGATCGGCTAGCGGTGAGCTACGAGCAGTACTTC. Its translation: CASSLDRLAVSYEQYF.

This clonotype has only a few counts. The V and J genes are TRBV30 and TRBJ1-2, with D uncertain. CDR3 length: 12 amino acids. Germline V gives CDR1 GTSNPN, CDR2 SVGIG (reference sequence). Trimming took 4 bases from V and 1 from J, leaving 7 bases between them. The CDR3 here is CAWKGVNYGYTF. Written as DNA, the CDR3 is TGTGCCTGGAAGGGCGTTAACTATGGCTACACCTTC.

This clonotype was counted a few times. The chain couples TRBV9 to TRBJ1-1, with D possibly matching TRBD1 (5 bases). The CDR3 spans 15 residues. The V gene lost 0 bases and the J gene lost 0 bases, with 9 bases spanning the gap. Germline lookup yields CDR1 SGDLS and CDR2 YYNGEE. This chain's CDR3 is CASSVEEDMNTEAFF. The CDR3 DNA reads TGTGCCAGCAGCGTAGAGGAGGACATGAACACTGAAGCTTTCTTT. Using reference TRBV9 and TRBJ1-1 for the parts outside the CDR3, the full variable domain is DSGVTQTPKHLITATGQRVTLRCSPRSGDLSVYWYQQSLDQGLQFLIQYYNGEERAKGNILERFSAQQFPDLHSELNLSSLELGDSALYFCASSVEEDMNTEAFFGQGTRLTVV.

The V and J genes are TRBV20-1 and TRBJ1-3, with D unclear. The germline V and J ends were trimmed by 7 bases and 3 bases, with 13 bases remaining between them. CDR3 size: 13 residues. Germline V gene sequence: CDR1 DFQATT, CDR2 SNEGSKA (reference sequence). This CDR3 reads CSVQAFGGNTIYF. CDR3 in DNA: TGCAGTGTCCAAGCTTTCGGTGGAAACACCATATATTTT.

This clonotype was counted only a few times. The rearrangement links TRBV5-1 to TRBJ2-7; TRBD1 might be the D (6 bases). CDR1 and CDR2 from the germline V gene are SGHRS and YFSETQ. This CDR3 has 15 amino acids. V was pared by 3 bases and J by 0 bases, with 13 bases between. CDR3: CASSWDTWSSYEQYF. DNA for the CDR3: TGCGCCAGCAGCTGGGACACTTGGAGCTCCTACGAGCAGTACTTC.

The table lists this clonotype with a few counts. The chain is built from TRBV7-9 and TRBJ2-5; 9 bases align to TRBD1. With 1 base clipped from V and 4 bases from J, the junction kept 4 bases outside the gene matches. Germline loops: CDR1 SEHNR, CDR2 FQNEAQ (reference sequence). CDR3 length: 15 amino acids. The CDR3: CASSLDRGRRETQYF. The DNA for the CDR3 is TGTGCCAGCAGCTTAGACAGGGGGCGTAGAGAGACCCAGTACTTC.

The chain is built from TRBV12-3 or TRBV12-4 and TRBJ1-2; D is ambiguous. The CDR3 totals 15 residues. V lost 5 bases and J 4 bases, leaving 17 bases between the germline ends. The CDR3 sequence: CASSPLSGSIYGYTF. CDR3 DNA sequence: TGTGCCAGCAGTCCACTTAGTGGAAGTATCTATGGCTACACCTTC.